Presented here are 2 T cell receptor beta chains from one specimen sequenced in a study of graft-versus-host responses after intestinal transplantation. Intraepithelial lymphocytes and lamina propria lymphocytes were released through processing of graft tissue. This table comes from immunoSEQ multiplex PCR, and its TCRdb copy is limited to in-frame clones, with some not included. The sample holds approximately 9,600 clones; about 86% are singletons and the top ten take 5.2%. Sequenced here: ileum tissue, sampled around 700 days after intestinal transplantation. These receptors were obtained from a human patient who received an intestinal transplant, so some T cells may come from the graft donor.

Only a few counts were recorded for this clone. The rearrangement uses TRBV7-3 and TRBJ2-2; 10 positions agree with TRBD1. The germline CDR1 and CDR2 sequences are SGHTA and FQGTGA. The CDR3 covers 14 residues. The J segment lost 4 bases and the V segment lost 6 bases, leaving 2 bases of the junction unmatched. CDR3 sequence reads: CASSRTGGTGELFF. DNA for the CDR3: TGTGCCAGCAGTCGGACAGGGGGCACCGGGGAGCTGTTTTTT.

The chain employs TRBV7-6 and TRBJ2-7; no firm D call. V lost 1 base, J lost 2 bases, and 9 bases lay in between. The CDR3 is made up of 14 amino acids. CDR1 is SGHVS and CDR2 is FNYEAQ in the germline V gene. CDR3 region: CASSLGVDTYEQYF. CDR3 DNA: TGTGCCAGCAGCTTAGGTGTTGATACCTACGAGCAGTACTTC.